What follows is one T cell receptor beta chain and its context. This clonotype was seen many times. Its antigen has not been determined. Nothing much larger sits one base from this clone, and base qualities are not available. The data derive from a study of regulatory T cells in long-lasting Graves disease listed by TCRdb under 2021. In terms of the full investigation: Patients with newly diagnosed Graves' disease had been on antithyroid drugs for under 3 months. This study used TCR sequencing and RNA sequencing of peripheral blood to compare persistent Graves' disease patients against newly diagnosed Graves' disease patients. The study was registered as a clinical trial and conducted in China. A total of around 33 samples were covered by TCR sequencing, comprising some 13 persistent and roughly 20 newly diagnosed Graves' disease patients. Overall study outcomes, separate from this receptor: Persistent disease showed preferential use of TRBV28, TRBJ1-2 and TRBJ2-5, whereas newly diagnosed disease favored TRBV20-1 and TRBJ2-1. More public clonotypes were shared among persistent patients (roughly 2,700) than among newly diagnosed patients (approximately 930). Sequencing and analysis were limited to the TCR beta chain. The authors acknowledged the small sample size as a limitation that may reduce accuracy. Compared with newly diagnosed patients, patients with persistent Graves' disease had lower TCR Shannon entropy and fewer highly expanded clones, which suggests clonal expansion. The study examined only peripheral blood because the primary lesion, thyroid tissue, could not be accessed.

Receptor amplification or capture employed multiplex PCR. Reads for this sample came from an Illumina HiSeq 4000. TCR beta libraries were built with iRepertoire HTBI primers and Arm-PCR amplification of CDR3 regions. PCR products were gel purified before sequencing. Per the original workflow: Gene usage analysis of CDR3 amino acid clonotypes relied on the 60 or so TRBV and over 13 TRBJ segments identified across samples. COPE and FqMerger were used to merge the filtered high-quality paired reads into contigs. BLAST was used to align contigs to the IMGT TRBV, TRBD and TRBJ reference genes, and CDR3 was defined following IMGT. Any clonotype with a frequency above 0.1% was counted as a highly expanded clone. Repertoire diversity was measured by Shannon entropy, and V-J evenness by the Gini coefficient. Clonotypes shared by more than one individual were considered public. TCRdb ran its own pipeline on the public reads, namely fastp trimming at Q25 and MiXCR clone calling, and kept in-frame beta chains. Rows are unified per CDR3 protein, each entry keeping the most common DNA and genes. V and J calls and clone size were set by TCRdb, not the authors. The sample table records a few hundred thousand distinct CDR3 sequences; about an eighth of these occur just once. Approximately 17% of the sample is taken by the ten largest.

Sample time point, as interpreted from the label and publication: newly diagnosed GD, antithyroid drugs for less than 3 months. For both TCR sequencing and RNA sequencing, RNA was extracted from PBMCs in TRIzol. The diagnosis of Graves' disease followed American Thyroid Association guidelines. Patients were recruited from an endocrinology department in Xi'an, China. Each patient gave about 10 milliliters of peripheral blood, collected in an EDTA anticoagulant tube. PBMCs were isolated by Ficoll Paque Plus density gradient separation without further T cell sorting. An Agilent 2100 Bioanalyzer and agarose gel were used to assess RNA quality, and a NanoDrop 2000 was used to measure RNA concentration. As encoded in the germline V gene, CDR1 is ENHRY while CDR2 is SYGVKD. Germline trimming: 6 bases from V, 4 bases from J; junction bases outside gene matches: 14. The cysteine opens and the phenylalanine closes a CDR3 of 17 amino acids. Just the 51-base CDR3 DNA is kept, in frame starting at base 1.

The same data also went into a second study, on T cells in Graves' hyperthyroidism and ophthalmopathy. From that second study: Stable Graves' hyperthyroidism was defined as the absence of progression to ophthalmopathy over 18 months of follow-up. Hyperthyroidism patients were newly diagnosed, had a disease duration of under 2 months, and were aged 18 to 65 years. The study excluded patients with uncontrolled infections, other autoimmune diseases, pregnancy or lactation. Diagnoses were based on clinical symptoms, serum thyroxine and TRAb, thyroid ultrasound and orbital computed tomography. The first round of RT-PCR for the TCR CDR3 was performed with the HTBI primer set and the Qiagen OneStep RT-PCR kit. Most expanded thyroid clonotypes (frequency above 0.001) were also detected in blood, suggesting blood repertoires may reflect thyroid immune responses. A 13 V-J signature model separated ophthalmopathy from stable hyperthyroidism, with around 91% sensitivity and roughly 81% specificity in cross-validation and 80%/75% in testing. In validation, progression to ophthalmopathy was predicted by the model with about 70% sensitivity and 72% to 85% specificity, a median of roughly 6 months before onset. To identify distinguishing TCR V-J signatures, a discovery cohort of 90 to 100 patients was used, comprising 43 with Graves' ophthalmopathy and around 60 with stable Graves' hyperthyroidism. Whether ophthalmopathy could be predicted prospectively was tested in an independent validation cohort made up of about 20 hyperthyroidism patients plus 17 patients who later progressed to ophthalmopathy. The roughly 94 discovery patients were randomly divided into training and test sets at a 7:3 ratio. In roughly six Graves' hyperthyroidism patients, the study also compared T-cell repertoires from thyroid tissue with T-cell repertoires from blood. After sampling, hyperthyroidism patients received methimazole starting at 30 mg daily, and ophthalmopathy patients received high-dose intravenous methylprednisolone. The libraries were constructed in a second round of multiplex PCR and then size-selected and purified. Libraries were sequenced paired-end with 100 bp reads on an Illumina HiSeq2000. SOAPnuke was used to process the raw data, with reads discarded if the reads contained adapters or uncalled bases, had a mean Phred below 15, or lacked an exact constant-primer or identifier match. High-quality paired reads were merged using COPE v1.2.5, and each unique nucleotide sequence was defined as a clonotype. MiTCR v1.1 was used to align the clonotypes against IMGT TRBV, TRBD and TRBJ reference segments. The analysis included only V-J combinations with a frequency above 0.0001, which together covered about 99% of the repertoires. A TCS score was defined as the ratio of F50 (clonal expansion) to E x V (chaos), with BLOSUM62-based TCRdist applied between CDR3 peptides within each V-J. Welch's t-statistics and random forest reduced roughly 530 V-J features to about 13, which were used in a naive Bayes classifier (R e1071). Sample size was not statistically predetermined, and blinding of investigators to group allocation was not performed. TCR Vbeta CDR3 sequencing of approximately 140 peripheral blood samples (43 ophthalmopathy, approximately 80 hyperthyroidism and roughly 17 progressor patients) is reported in the paper.

The chain uses TRBV10-3 and TRBJ2-3, and TRBD2 matches 9 of the central bases. Specimen: peripheral blood mononuclear cells (PBMCs), collected at new diagnosis, from a patient treated with antithyroid drugs. This TCR was recovered from a young woman with Graves disease. Donor details come from another sample of the same person, matched by shared clones. The DNA sequence reads TGTGCCATCAGAGGGTCGAGCGGGAGGTCCGATCCAGATACGCAGTATTTT. The translation is CAIRGSSGRSDPDTQYF.